This TCR beta chain was sequenced for a study of T cells in Graves' hyperthyroidism and ophthalmopathy. This clonotype came up a few times. Researchers took RNA transcripts and amplified the TCR beta CDR3 regions from them. Initially, a first-round RT-PCR of the TCR CDR3 employed the HTBI primer set. TCRdb re-analysed the multiplex PCR reads in MiXCR, keeping a single row per CDR3 protein. The sample includes under 450,000 distinct CDR3 sequences, less than 20% of them seen just once. V lost 4 bases, J lost 1 base, and 8 bases lay in between. Germline V gene lookup returns CDR1 SGHAT and CDR2 FQNNGV. This CDR3 has 14 residues. Exclusion followed for patients with uncontrolled infection, other autoimmune disease, pregnancy or lactation.

Input material: blood. This TCR came from a woman aged 18-30 years with Graves' hyperthyroidism. The chain is built from TRBV11-2 and TRBJ1-3; no clear D gene. CDR3: CASSSTHSGNTIYF. As DNA, the CDR3 is TGTGCCAGCAGCTCGACTCATTCTGGAAACACCATATATTTT.